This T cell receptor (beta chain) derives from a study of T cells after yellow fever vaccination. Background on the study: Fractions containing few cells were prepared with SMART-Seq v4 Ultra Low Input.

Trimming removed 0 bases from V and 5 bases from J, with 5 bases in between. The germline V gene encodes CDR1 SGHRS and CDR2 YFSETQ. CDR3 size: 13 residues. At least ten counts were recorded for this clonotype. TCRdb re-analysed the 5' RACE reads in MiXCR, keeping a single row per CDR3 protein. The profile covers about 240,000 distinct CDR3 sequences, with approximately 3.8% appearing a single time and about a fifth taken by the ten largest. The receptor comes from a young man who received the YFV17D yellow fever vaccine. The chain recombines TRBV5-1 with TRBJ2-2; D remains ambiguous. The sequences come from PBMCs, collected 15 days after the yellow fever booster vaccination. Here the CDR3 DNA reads TGCGCCAGCAGCTTGGTTGGTACCGGGGAGCTGTTTTTT. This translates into CASSLVGTGELFF.